The 26 T cell receptor beta chains below were found in one sample sequenced in a study of CD8+ T cells in alopecia areata. The authors extracted RNA and reverse transcribed it into cDNA as the sequencing template. Produced via immunoSEQ multiplex PCR; TCRdb's table is partial and in-frame only. This sample carries some 180,000 clones, 51% of them seen once, and the ten largest clones take 10%. Indicated treatment: oral pan-JAK inhibitor, 5-10 mg twice daily. The sample consisted of CD8+ T cells sorted from blood, taken around week 54, from a patient treated with tofacitinib. These TCRs come from a human donor with alopecia areata.

This rearrangement joins TRBV2 to TRBJ2-7, with D possibly being TRBD1 (6 bases). V gave up 8 bases and J gave up 1 base, with 15 bases separating them. Per the germline V gene, CDR1 is SNHLY and CDR2 is FYNNEI. The CDR3 totals 14 residues. CDR3: CASHGGQSSYEQYF. CDR3 coding DNA: TGTGCCAGCCACGGCGGACAGAGTTCCTACGAGCAGTACTTC.

As regards this clone: This may be a read error, as it is one base from a much larger clone. The chain links TRBV7-9 to TRBJ2-3; a possible D gene is TRBD2 (6 bases). Trimming left V 5 bases short and J 2 bases short, with 14 bases between. The CDR3 consists of 15 residues. CDR1 and CDR2 from the germline V gene are SEHNR and FQNEAQ (reference sequence). The CDR3 region is CASSQAGGPTDTQYF. Written as DNA, the CDR3 is TGTGCCAGCAGCCAAGCGGGCGGGCCCACAGATACGCAGTATTTT.

This clone was seen only a few times. V gene TRBV9 combines with J gene TRBJ2-1; 7 bases fit TRBD2. Trimming cost V 4 bases and J 10 bases; bases outside gene matches: 5. Germline CDR1 SGDLS, CDR2 YYNGEE. The CDR3 covers 12 residues. CDR3 DNA sequence: TGTGCCAGCAGCAAGGGGCGGGAGGAGCAGTTCTTC. Translated: CASSKGREEQFF.

J is TRBJ2-2 and V is TRBV29-1, with D tentatively TRBD1 or TRBD2 (6 bases each). Trimming pared 5 bases from V and 9 bases from J, leaving 22 bases between. In germline, CDR1 is SQVTM, CDR2 ANQGSEA. The CDR3 covers 15 residues. The CDR3 bases are TGCAGCGTTCTGGGTGACTTAAGGGGGACTCGGGAGCTGTTTTTT. It codes for CSVLGDLRGTRELFF.

This clone has only a few counts. For the CDR3, the DNA is TGCAGCGTCCTTCTGGGGGGTTATAATTCACCCCTCCACTTT. This translates into CSVLLGGYNSPLHF. The chain joins TRBV29-1 to TRBJ1-6, with D possibly TRBD1 on 5 matching bases. CDR3 length equals 14 residues. The ends were cut back, 6 bases at V and 4 bases at J, with 13 bases in the middle. Germline V lookup: CDR1 SQVTM, CDR2 ANQGSEA.

The V call is TRBV7-9, the J call TRBJ2-1; TRBD1 agrees at 8 bases. The CDR3 length is 14 residues. The V gene end was trimmed by 6 bases and the J gene end by 8 bases; junction bases not matched to a gene: 9. Germline CDR1 reads SEHNR; CDR2 reads FQNEAQ (reference sequence). In nucleotides, the CDR3 is TGTGCCAGCAGTGCCGGACAGGGATTCGATGAGCAGTTCTTC. Translating gives CASSAGQGFDEQFF.

J is TRBJ1-2 and V is TRBV7-9, with D uncertain. CDR1 is SEHNR and CDR2 is FQNEAQ in the germline V gene (reference sequence). The CDR3 extends over 13 amino acids. With 1 base removed from V and 10 bases from J, the gap between germline ends came to 13 bases. The CDR3 reads CASSLDPSLHYTF. CDR3 coding DNA: TGTGCCAGCAGCTTAGACCCCTCCTTACACTACACCTTC.

This rearrangement joins TRBV6-5 to TRBJ2-5; 8 nucleotides agree with TRBD2. With V trimmed by 5 bases and J by 7 bases, 12 bases remained unmatched. Germline V CDR1 and CDR2: MNHEY, SVGAGI. CDR3 length: 15 amino acids. The CDR3 nucleotides read TGTGCCAGCAGTCCGAGAAGCGGGGGCTCGGCGACCCAGTACTTC. Its protein product is CASSPRSGGSATQYF.

The chain employs TRBV30 and TRBJ2-7; TRBD2 might be the D (6 bases). The CDR3 covers 15 residues. The V end lost 1 base, the J end lost 3 bases, and 16 bases lay between the germline ends. Germline CDR1 GTSNPN, CDR2 SVGIG (reference sequence). CDR3 protein: CAWSAKYGSNYEQYF. In DNA, the CDR3 is TGTGCCTGGAGTGCAAAGTACGGGAGTAACTACGAGCAGTACTTC.

J is TRBJ2-7 and V is TRBV25-1; no firm D call. Germline CDR1 is MGHDK and CDR2 is SYGVNS. This CDR3 is built from 15 residues. Trimming pared 1 base from V and 5 bases from J, leaving 15 bases between. The CDR3 sequence: CASSESVKFWDEQYF. The CDR3 region has the DNA TGTGCCAGCAGTGAATCTGTAAAATTTTGGGACGAGCAGTACTTC.

The J gene is TRBJ2-3, the V gene TRBV13; the D gene is possibly TRBD1 (6 bases). This CDR3 contains 14 residues. Germline CDR1 and CDR2: PRHDT and FYEKMQ (reference sequence). V was shortened by 5 bases and J by 7 bases, with 16 bases between the two germline ends. The CDR3 bases are TGTGCCAGCAGCGGATCCGGGACACCTTATACGCAGTATTTT. Amino acid sequence: CASSGSGTPYTQYF.

Only a few counts were recorded for this clone. The J gene is TRBJ2-5, the V gene TRBV2, with D perhaps matching TRBD1 (6 bases). The germline V gene encodes CDR1 SNHLY and CDR2 FYNNEI. The CDR3 is 14 residues long. V dropped 4 bases and J dropped 2 bases, with 11 bases sitting between them. CDR3 DNA: TGTGCCAGCAGTGCAGAACAGGGTCAAGAGACCCAGTACTTC. Translating gives CASSAEQGQETQYF.

This sequence joins TRBV27 and TRBJ2-7; no clear D gene. The CDR3 runs to 13 residues. CDR1 MNHEY and CDR2 SMNVEV come from the germline V gene (reference sequence). The V gene lost 2 bases and the J gene lost 6 bases, with 11 bases spanning the gap. CDR3 loop: CASSLENSPEQYF. CDR3 DNA sequence: TGTGCCAGCAGTTTAGAAAATAGCCCCGAGCAGTACTTC.

The chain has TRBV27 and TRBJ1-5; D remains unclear. Trimming shortened V by 2 bases and J by 6 bases, and 5 bases separated the two germline ends. The germline V gene has CDR1 MNHEY and CDR2 SMNVEV (reference sequence). The CDR3 contains 12 residues. The DNA for the CDR3 is TGTGCCAGCAGTTTACAACCTCAGCCCCAGCATTTT. Its translation is CASSLQPQPQHF.

This clone appeared a few times. The rearrangement links TRBV6-6 to TRBJ2-4; 9 bases align to TRBD2. The CDR3 totals 16 residues. CDR1 is MNHNY and CDR2 is SVGAGI in the germline V gene (reference sequence). Trimming took 0 bases from V and 5 from J; bases not matched to a gene: 5. The CDR3 reads CASSYSAGGPENIQYF. The CDR3 nucleotides are TGTGCCAGCAGTTACTCGGCGGGGGGGCCCGAAAACATTCAGTACTTC.

This clone has a handful of counts. V usage is TRBV29-1 and J usage is TRBJ2-6, with D maybe TRBD2 (5 bases). V lost 4 bases to trimming and J lost 1 base, with 14 bases between them. The CDR3 is 16 residues long. From germline, CDR1 is SQVTM and CDR2 ANQGSEA. The chain's CDR3 is CSVGRRADSGANVLTF. In DNA form, the CDR3 reads TGCAGCGTTGGAAGAAGAGCGGATTCTGGGGCCAACGTCCTGACTTTC.

This clone occurred once. This chain connects TRBV30 to TRBJ1-1, with 8 bases identical to TRBD1. This CDR3 has 14 residues. Unmatched junction bases numbered 9, after V lost 4 bases and J lost 5 bases. Germline CDR1 reads GTSNPN; CDR2 reads SVGIG (reference sequence). In DNA form, the CDR3 reads TGTGCCTGGATCGCAGGGGGCGGAGGGACTGAAGCTTTCTTT. Protein product: CAWIAGGGGTEAFF.

This rearrangement joins TRBV9 to TRBJ1-2; D is perhaps TRBD1 (5 bases). Deletions cut 3 bases from V and 3 bases from J, with 18 bases between. The CDR3 has 16 residues. CDR1 and CDR2 from the germline V gene are SGDLS and YYNGEE. CDR3 loop: CASSAIISGTDYGYTF. CDR3 nucleotide sequence: TGTGCCAGCAGCGCAATTATCTCCGGGACGGACTATGGCTACACCTTC.

V is TRBV6-5 and J is TRBJ2-1; D possibly corresponds to TRBD2 (6 bases). The CDR3 contains 16 residues. The germline V gene encodes CDR1 MNHEY and CDR2 SVGAGI. Trimming stripped 2 bases from V and 2 bases from J, with 13 bases between. The CDR3 DNA reads TGTGCCAGCAGTTACCTTAGCGGATCTCCCTACAATGAGCAGTTCTTC. It translates to CASSYLSGSPYNEQFF.

V and J are TRBV7-8 and TRBJ2-3, with TRBD2 as a possible D gene (5 bases). CDR3 length equals 15 residues. CDR1 and CDR2 from the germline V gene are SGHVS and FQNEAQ. Trimming cost V 1 base and J 5 bases, with 13 bases left between them. CDR3 region: CASSLEVVGGDTQYF. The CDR3 nucleotides are TGTGCCAGCAGCTTAGAAGTGGTAGGAGGAGATACGCAGTATTTT.

The chain is built from TRBV5-1 and TRBJ2-7; 7 bases match TRBD1. After removal of 4 bases from V and 0 bases from J, the junction contained 7 bases not matched to a gene. Germline V CDR1 and CDR2: SGHRS, YFSETQ. The CDR3 contains 15 residues. For the CDR3, the DNA is TGCGCCAGCAGCCCACAGCGACAGGGCTCCTACGAGCAGTACTTC. Translated, it gives CASSPQRQGSYEQYF.

The chain employs TRBV5-1 and TRBJ2-7; TRBD1 matches at 7 bases. The V gene end was trimmed by 0 bases and the J gene end by 7 bases; junction bases not matched to a gene: 13. This CDR3 has 16 residues. Looked up from germline, CDR1 is SGHRS and CDR2 is YFSETQ. The CDR3 DNA sequence: TGCGCCAGCAGCTTGGAGGACCGGGCCGCAGGGGGAGAGCAGTACTTC. Residues: CASSLEDRAAGGEQYF.

V usage is TRBV19 and J usage is TRBJ1-5, with D maybe TRBD1 (5 bases). The CDR3 spans 14 residues. Germline-derived CDR1 and CDR2 are LNHDA and SQIVND (reference sequence). Trimming pared 0 bases from V and 9 bases from J, leaving 12 bases between. In DNA, the CDR3 is TGTGCCAGTAGTATAGATCCAGGGCCAGGGCCCCAGCATTTT. Translation: CASSIDPGPGPQHF.

This clone was seen a handful of times. CDR3 amino acids: CSVGSGGGELFF. The DNA for the CDR3 is TGCAGCGTTGGGTCAGGGGGCGGGGAGCTGTTTTTT. V usage is TRBV29-1 and J usage is TRBJ2-2; 7 nucleotides line up with TRBD1. V was pared by 4 bases and J by 7 bases, with 3 bases of the junction left unmatched. The CDR3 runs 12 residues. The germline V gene encodes CDR1 SQVTM and CDR2 ANQGSEA.

This clone was seen a single time. The V and J genes are TRBV4-3 and TRBJ1-5, with a weak D call TRBD1 (5 bases). V lost 1 base, J lost 6 bases, and 10 bases lay in between. Germline V gives CDR1 LGHNA, CDR2 YSLEER. CDR3 length: 14 amino acids. CDR3 coding DNA: TGCGCCAGCAGCCAAGCAGGGTTCGGTCAGCCCCAGCATTTT. It translates to CASSQAGFGQPQHF.

V and J are TRBV13 and TRBJ2-6, with D hard to call. Germline CDR1 is PRHDT and CDR2 is FYEKMQ (reference sequence). The CDR3 totals 15 residues. V lost 5 bases to trimming and J lost 1 base, with 9 bases between them. This chain's CDR3 is CASSPRVSGANVLTF. CDR3 DNA: TGTGCCAGCAGCCCCCGGGTGTCTGGGGCCAACGTCCTGACTTTC.